Listed here are 20 T cell receptor beta chains from one sample, sequenced in a study of blood T cell repertoires in COVID-19. The repertoire was sequenced with immunoSEQ multiplex PCR; TCRdb's copy has only in-frame clones and lacks some. The repertoire consists of roughly 250,000 clones, with roughly nine tenths occurring once and the leading ten covering about 9.2%. The source material was peripheral blood. These TCRs come from a middle-aged man who had recovered from COVID-19.

The V gene is TRBV30, the J gene TRBJ1-1; no reliable D call. Germline loops: CDR1 GTSNPN, CDR2 SVGIG (reference sequence). CDR3 length equals 13 residues. Between the trimmed V and J ends, which lost 1 base and 4 bases, there was a span of 10 bases. CDR3 coding DNA: TGTGCCTGGAGTGAGTATTTCGGCACTGAAGCTTTCTTT. Translation gives CAWSEYFGTEAFF.

This chain joins TRBV15 and TRBJ1-1; D is unclear. Trimming took 1 base from V and 4 from J, leaving 7 bases between them. This CDR3 contains 13 residues. The germline CDR1 and CDR2 sequences are LNHNV and YYDKDF (reference sequence). The CDR3 loop reads CATSRGPVTEAFF. In nucleotides, the CDR3 is TGTGCCACCAGCAGAGGTCCTGTCACTGAAGCTTTCTTT.

V is TRBV7-2 and J is TRBJ1-5; TRBD1 matches at 9 bases. J lost 7 bases, V lost 4 bases, and 8 bases had no gene match. The CDR3 has 15 residues. CDR1 is SGHTA and CDR2 is FQGNSA in the germline V gene. CDR3 residues: CASSSGQGSIQPQHF. Written as DNA, the CDR3 is TGTGCCAGCAGCTCGGGACAGGGTTCTATACAGCCCCAGCATTTT.

The rearrangement links TRBV9 to TRBJ2-5, with 12 positions matching TRBD2. CDR1 and CDR2 from the germline V gene are SGDLS and YYNGEE. V lost 1 base to trimming and J lost 2 bases; unmatched junction nucleotides: 6. CDR3 length: 17 residues. This chain's CDR3 is CASSVSTSGGYQETQYF. DNA of the CDR3: TGTGCCAGCAGCGTATCGACTAGCGGGGGCTATCAAGAGACCCAGTACTTC.

This clone was seen more than once but under ten times. The rearrangement uses TRBV5-5 and TRBJ1-2; D call uncertain. The CDR3 length is 11 residues. Trimming took off 3 bases at V and 7 bases at J, with 7 bases between the two ends. Germline CDR1 SGHKS, CDR2 YYEKEE (reference sequence). In nucleotides, the CDR3 is TGTGCCAGCAGCTCCCAGTTTGGCTACACCTTC. Translated, it gives CASSSQFGYTF.

This chain uses TRBV6-5 with TRBJ2-2, with TRBD2 matching 11 bases. Germline trimming cut 6 bases from V and 3 bases from J; bases unmatched to any gene: 3. CDR1 is MNHEY, CDR2 SVGAGI, per germline. The CDR3 has 15 residues. CDR3 in DNA: TGTGCCAGCAGACTAGCGGGAGTCGACACCGGGGAGCTGTTTTTT. Amino acids: CASRLAGVDTGELFF.

The gene calls are TRBV5-1 and TRBJ2-5; 10 nucleotides line up with TRBD1. Germline V CDR1 and CDR2: SGHRS, YFSETQ. There are 16 residues in the CDR3. V shed 5 bases and J 1 base; nucleotides not matched to a gene: 8. The CDR3 DNA is TGCGCCAGCAGTCAAACGGGACAGGGGACCCAAGAGACCCAGTACTTC. This sequence encodes CASSQTGQGTQETQYF.

This clone was picked up one time. The chain links TRBV6-5 to TRBJ1-5, with D tentatively TRBD1 (6 bases). The CDR3 totals 15 residues. The V gene's germline CDR1 is MNHEY and CDR2 SVGAGI. V shed 6 bases and J shed 4 bases, with 16 bases lying between them. The CDR3 coding sequence is TGTGCCAGCAGCCACACAGGGAGCCCAAATCAGCCCCAGCATTTT. This translates into CASSHTGSPNQPQHF.

The chain uses TRBV9 and TRBJ1-4, with D tentatively TRBD1 (6 bases). V lost 3 bases and J 3 bases, leaving 12 bases between the germline ends. The germline V gene has CDR1 SGDLS and CDR2 YYNGEE. The CDR3 extends over 15 amino acids. The chain's CDR3 is CASSGGGLANEKLFF. CDR3 DNA sequence: TGTGCCAGCAGCGGTGGGGGCCTGGCTAATGAAAAACTGTTTTTT.

V is TRBV19 and J is TRBJ1-1; D may be TRBD1 (5 bases). The CDR3 totals 19 residues. Germline lookup yields CDR1 LNHDA and CDR2 SQIVND (reference sequence). With 0 bases removed from V and 3 bases from J, the gap between germline ends came to 23 bases. The CDR3 sequence is CASSIDRTRVSGKHTEAFF. DNA for the CDR3: TGTGCCAGTAGTATAGATCGAACCAGGGTATCTGGAAAACACACTGAAGCTTTCTTT.

This chain uses TRBV4-1 with TRBJ2-2; D possibly corresponds to TRBD1 (6 bases). CDR1 MGHRA and CDR2 YSYEKL come from the germline V gene. V lost 0 bases and J 5 bases, leaving 13 bases between the germline ends. CDR3 length equals 16 residues. CDR3 bases: TGCGCCAGCAGCCAAGATTACGGCAGGGGAACCGGGGAGCTGTTTTTT. It specifies CASSQDYGRGTGELFF.

The chain joins TRBV1 to TRBJ2-7; the table assigns TRBD1, which was not confirmed against the DNA. TRBV1 is marked as a pseudogene. The CDR3 covers 16 residues. CDR3 sequence: CTSSQDVRGRIHEQYF. The CDR3 region has the DNA TGCACCAGCAGCCAAGATGTGAGGGGGCGGATCCACGAGCAGTACTTC.

This chain uses TRBV29-1 with TRBJ1-2, with D hard to call. The CDR3 is 13 residues long. The V end lost 7 bases, the J end lost 3 bases, and 15 bases lay between the germline ends. Per germline, CDR1 SQVTM and CDR2 ANQGSEA. The CDR3 is CSAGSRNYYGYTF. Here the CDR3 DNA reads TGCAGCGCTGGGAGCCGCAACTACTATGGCTACACCTTC. The entire variable domain, with the rest obtained from reference TRBV29-1 and TRBJ1-2, is as follows: SAVISQKPSRDICQRGTSLTIQCQVDSQVTMMFWYRQQPGQSLTLIATANQGSEATYESGFVIDKFPISRPNLTFSTLTVSNMSPEDSSIYLCSAGSRNYYGYTFGSGTRLTVV.

The rearrangement uses TRBV7-8 and TRBJ2-2, with 8 nucleotides matching TRBD1. J lost 6 bases, V lost 4 bases, and 10 bases had no gene match. CDR1 is SGHVS, CDR2 FQNEAQ, per germline. The CDR3 length is 16 residues. The CDR3 DNA reads as TGTGCCAGCAGCTACCGGTTCCAGGGGGCGTCCGGGGAGCTGTTTTTT. Its protein is CASSYRFQGASGELFF.

V usage is TRBV6-2 or TRBV6-3 and J usage is TRBJ1-5; 7 nucleotides match TRBD1. Per the germline V gene, CDR1 is MNHEY and CDR2 is SVGEGT. This CDR3 has 16 residues. Trimming removed 1 base from V and 4 bases from J; junction bases left unmatched: 7. The CDR3 here is CASSYWRGRENQPQHF. In DNA, the CDR3 is TGTGCCAGCAGTTACTGGAGGGGGCGCGAAAATCAGCCCCAGCATTTT.

V and J are TRBV2 and TRBJ2-5; maybe TRBD2 (6 bases). The CDR3 spans 14 residues. The germline gives CDR1 SNHLY, CDR2 FYNNEI. Deletions cut 8 bases from V and 3 bases from J, with 16 bases between. The CDR3, as DNA: TGTGCCAGCGAGATCGGGGGACCGAAAGAGACCCAGTACTTC. It encodes CASEIGGPKETQYF.

The J gene is TRBJ1-4, the V gene TRBV27, with TRBD1 as a possible D gene (6 bases). Trimming left V 6 bases short and J 4 bases short, with 15 bases between. This CDR3 spans 15 amino acids. Germline-derived CDR1 and CDR2 are MNHEY and SMNVEV (reference sequence). DNA for the CDR3: TGTGCCAGCAGCTCGCAGACAGGTGGTAATGAAAAACTGTTTTTT. Amino acids: CASSSQTGGNEKLFF.

The chain couples TRBV29-1 to TRBJ1-3, with D tentatively TRBD1 (5 bases). CDR3 length: 14 residues. Between the trimmed V and J ends, which lost 3 bases and 0 bases, there was a span of 9 bases. The germline V gene has CDR1 SQVTM and CDR2 ANQGSEA. The CDR3 is CSVDPRVSGNTIYF. The CDR3 nucleotides are TGCAGCGTTGATCCCAGGGTCTCTGGAAACACCATATATTTT.

About this clone itself: Within the sample, other DNA sequences also encode this same CDR3. CDR3 nucleotide sequence: TGCGCCAGCAGCTTGGGACTAGCGGTATACAATGAGCAGTTCTTC. It translates to CASSLGLAVYNEQFF. The chain carries TRBV5-1 and TRBJ2-1, with 9 bases lining up with TRBD2. Germline CDR1 reads SGHRS; CDR2 reads YFSETQ. CDR3 length equals 15 residues. Unmatched junction bases numbered 2, after V lost 0 bases and J lost 4 bases.

The rearrangement links TRBV6-1 to TRBJ2-1; 7 bases align to TRBD2. From germline, CDR1 is MNHNS and CDR2 SASEGT. V trimming: 4 bases; J trimming: 0 bases; junction bases outside the gene matches: 12. CDR3 size: 18 residues. Here the CDR3 reads CASSGLVQAGASYNEQFF. CDR3 in DNA: TGTGCCAGCAGTGGCCTGGTCCAGGCGGGAGCCTCCTACAATGAGCAGTTCTTC.